A single sample gave rise to the 16 T cell receptor beta chains below, sequenced in a study of Graves' ophthalmopathy and Graves' hyperthyroidism. RNA served as the template for amplifying TCR beta CDR3 regions. A first-round RT-PCR used HTBI primers, followed by a second-round multiplex PCR. From the multiplex PCR reads, TCRdb called clonotypes with MiXCR, one entry per CDR3 protein. The repertoire includes more than 550,000 distinct CDR3 sequences, more than 40% of them detected once, and around 3.3% sits in the top ten. The sample was peripheral blood. The origin of the receptors is an adult man with Graves' ophthalmopathy.

This clonotype was seen many times. The J gene is TRBJ2-7, the V gene TRBV7-2, with 7 bases that match TRBD1. This CDR3 comprises 14 residues. Germline loops: CDR1 SGHTA, CDR2 FQGNSA. The junction had 4 bases not matched to a gene; V was cut back by 5 bases and J by 0 bases. The CDR3 sequence: CASSLDRDSYEQYF. The DNA for the CDR3 is TGTGCCAGCAGCCTAGACAGGGACTCCTACGAGCAGTACTTC.

The V gene is TRBV9, the J gene TRBJ2-7; tentative D call: TRBD1 (6 bases). Germline lookup yields CDR1 SGDLS and CDR2 YYNGEE. The CDR3 runs to 11 residues. V lost 7 bases to trimming and J lost 5 bases, with 10 bases between them. The CDR3 here is CASAPGDEQYF. The CDR3 DNA is TGTGCCAGCGCCCCAGGGGACGAGCAGTACTTC. The whole variable domain, remainder taken from reference TRBV9 and TRBJ2-7, is DSGVTQTPKHLITATGQRVTLRCSPRSGDLSVYWYQQSLDQGLQFLIQYYNGEERAKGNILERFSAQQFPDLHSELNLSSLELGDSALYFCASAPGDEQYFGPGTRLTVT.

This clonotype was picked up a small number of times. A much bigger clone sits one base away, suggesting this may be a read error. The CDR3 region is CASSFGTGDEKLFF. CDR3 nucleotide sequence: TGTGCCAGCAGTTTCGGGACAGGGGATGAAAAACTGTTTTTT. This chain uses TRBV12-3 or TRBV12-4 with TRBJ1-4, with 10 bases matching TRBD1. The V segment lost 3 bases and the J segment 6 bases; nucleotides outside the gene matches: 1. The CDR3 has 14 amino acids.

About this clonotype itself: Since the CDR3 does not end with the conserved phenylalanine or tryptophan, this likely comes from a read error. The rearrangement links TRBV12-3 or TRBV12-4 to TRBJ2-5; D possibly corresponds to TRBD1 (6 bases). The CDR3 extends over 15 amino acids. V lost 3 bases to trimming and J lost 5 bases, with 16 bases between them. The CDR3 DNA sequence: TGTGCCAGCAGTTTTTTACAGGGAAGGATCGAGACCCAGTACGTC. Translation: CASSFLQGRIETQYV.

This clonotype was detected only a few times. The gene calls are TRBV12-3 or TRBV12-4 and TRBJ2-2; 9 bases align to TRBD2. Trimming cost V 6 bases and J 8 bases; bases outside gene matches: 7. The CDR3 contains 14 residues. As DNA, the CDR3 is TGTGCCAGCAGCCTCTTAGCGGGAGATGGGGAGCTGTTTTTT. It translates to CASSLLAGDGELFF.

On this clonotype: This could be a read error, since a much larger clone is one nucleotide away. The chain employs TRBV25-1 and TRBJ1-1; possibly TRBD1 for D (6 bases). CDR3 length equals 15 residues. Germline V lookup: CDR1 MGHDK, CDR2 SYGVNS. V gave up 1 base and J gave up 1 base, with 10 bases separating them. The CDR3 coding sequence is TGTGCCAGCAGTGAATTGGGGGGCAGGAACACTGAAGCTTTCTTT. Residues: CASSELGGRNTEAFF.

To note about this clonotype: Mismatch with germline at one junction end may stem from a read error. The chain recombines TRBV10-3 with TRBJ2-2; D is uncertain. The CDR3 runs 15 residues. Germline CDR1 ENHRY, CDR2 SYGVKD. The DNA for the CDR3 is TGTGCCAGCAGTTTAACCCGGATGAACACCGGGGAGCTGTTTTTT. Translating it yields CASSLTRMNTGELFF.

V gene TRBV29-1 combines with J gene TRBJ1-4; 7 bases agree with TRBD1. Germline CDR1 and CDR2: SQVTM and ANQGSEA. The CDR3 contains 12 residues. Trimming at V came to 7 bases and at J to 7 bases, leaving 6 bases not matched to a gene. This CDR3 reads CSGGQDAEKLFF. CDR3 nucleotide sequence: TGCAGCGGAGGACAGGACGCTGAAAAACTGTTTTTT.

The rearrangement links TRBV19 to TRBJ2-7; a weak D match, TRBD1 (6 bases). With 8 bases removed from V and 6 bases from J, the gap between germline ends came to 20 bases. There are 14 residues in the CDR3. Germline V gene sequence: CDR1 LNHDA, CDR2 SQIVND (reference sequence). The CDR3 coding sequence is TGTGCCAGTCGAGGGGGACCTCCTTTGGGCGAGCAGTACTTC. This gives the protein CASRGGPPLGEQYF. Supplemented by reference TRBV19 and TRBJ2-7, the full variable domain reads DGGITQSPKYLFRKEGQNVTLSCEQNLNHDAMYWYRQDPGQGLRLIYYSQIVNDFQKGDIAEGYSVSREKKESFPLTVTSAQKNPTAFYLCASRGGPPLGEQYFGPGTRLTVT.

This clonotype was counted ten times or more. The genes are TRBV5-1 and TRBJ2-6; D gene unclear. Germline assignment: CDR1 SGHRS and CDR2 YFSETQ. V lost 2 bases, J lost 2 bases, and 11 bases lay in between. The CDR3 is made up of 16 amino acids. CDR3 sequence: CASSLLQVPGANVLTF. The DNA for the CDR3 is TGCGCCAGCAGCTTATTGCAGGTCCCTGGGGCCAACGTCCTGACTTTC.

In regard to this clonotype: The germline gene is not matched at one end of the junction; a read error may be the cause. J is TRBJ1-4 and V is TRBV19, with 10 bases lining up with TRBD1. The CDR3 consists of 13 residues. The germline gives CDR1 LNHDA, CDR2 SQIVND (reference sequence). The CDR3 is CASRGSMGTGVVF. The CDR3, as DNA: TGTGCCAGCAGGGGCTCCATGGGGACAGGGGTCGTTTTT. Looking up the rest from reference TRBV19 and TRBJ1-4 gives the full variable domain: DGGITQSPKYLFRKEGQNVTLSCEQNLNHDAMYWYRQDPGQGLRLIYYSQIVNDFQKGDIAEGYSVSREKKESFPLTVTSAQKNPTAFYLCASRGSMGTGVVFGSGTQLSVL.

There are many counts of this clonotype. The chain links TRBV2 to TRBJ2-7, with 10 bases lining up with TRBD1. Germline V gene data show CDR1 as SNHLY and CDR2 as FYNNEI. Trimming at V came to 6 bases and at J to 4 bases, leaving 9 bases not matched to a gene. The CDR3 consists of 15 residues. The CDR3 DNA reads as TGTGCCAGCAGGAGGTTCGGGACAGGGGAATACGAGCAGTACTTC. Protein sequence: CASRRFGTGEYEQYF. Supplemented by reference TRBV2 and TRBJ2-7, the full variable domain reads EPEVTQTPSHQVTQMGQEVILRCVPISNHLYFYWYRQILGQKVEFLVSFYNNEISEKSEIFDDQFSVERPDGSNFTLKIRSTKLEDSAMYFCASRRFGTGEYEQYFGPGTRLTVT.

This clonotype was found many times. The chain uses TRBV2 and TRBJ2-2; no clear D. The CDR3 is 13 residues long. V lost 4 bases and J 0 bases, leaving 3 bases between the germline ends. Germline loops: CDR1 SNHLY, CDR2 FYNNEI. This chain's CDR3 is CASSVPNTGELFF. Written as DNA, the CDR3 is TGTGCCAGCAGTGTTCCGAACACCGGGGAGCTGTTTTTT.

This rearrangement joins TRBV25-1 to TRBJ1-6; 8 nucleotides align to TRBD1. Germline loops: CDR1 MGHDK, CDR2 SYGVNS. The CDR3 totals 12 residues. The CDR3 DNA sequence: TGTGCTAGAGACAGGGGTAATTCACCCCTCCACTTT. Its protein product is CARDRGNSPLHF. Together with reference TRBV25-1 and TRBJ1-6, the CDR3 gives the full variable domain: EADIYQTPRYLVIGTGKKITLECSQTMGHDKMYWYQQDPGMELHLIHYSYGVNSTEKGDLSSESTVSRIRTEHFPLTLESARPSHTSQYLCARDRGNSPLHFGNGTRLTVT.

This clonotype came up a few times. This chain connects TRBV9 to TRBJ2-7; 9 bases are shared with TRBD2. The trim removed 0 bases at V and 1 base at J, leaving 5 bases unmatched. This CDR3 has 16 residues. The germline CDR1 and CDR2 sequences are SGDLS and YYNGEE. CDR3 sequence (DNA): TGTGCCAGCAGCGTAGGAGCGGGGGGACTATCCTACGAGCAGTACTTC. Its protein is CASSVGAGGLSYEQYF.

This clonotype appeared many times. This rearrangement joins TRBV3-1 to TRBJ1-5; TRBD1 is a possible D gene (5 bases). CDR1 and CDR2 from the germline V gene are LGHDT and YNNKEL (reference sequence). V was cut by 1 base and J by 6 bases, with 13 bases left in between. The CDR3 totals 15 residues. CDR3 nucleotides: TGTGCCAGCAGCCAAGGTGTAGGGACCGGTCAGCCCCAGCATTTT. Protein: CASSQGVGTGQPQHF.